One T cell receptor beta chain is described in this entry. The sample comes from a study of blood T cell repertoires in COVID-19. The CDR3 totals 14 residues. V lost 4 bases to trimming and J lost 1 base; unmatched junction nucleotides: 1. Germline values: CDR1 KGHSH, CDR2 LQKENI. Sequencing was performed with immunoSEQ multiplex PCR; in TCRdb, only in-frame clones are kept and a portion is missing. The sample yields some 76,000 clones, less than 90% seen once. The sequence came from a man in his forties or fifties with COVID-19, enrolled during active disease. The sample comprised peripheral blood. J is TRBJ1-5 and V is TRBV18; 7 bases map to TRBD1. The CDR3 protein is CASSLGQSNQPQHF. The CDR3 nucleotides read TGTGCCAGCTCACTGGGACAGAGCAATCAGCCCCAGCATTTT. The whole variable domain, remainder taken from reference TRBV18 and TRBJ1-5, is NAGVMQNPRHLVRRRGQEARLRCSPMKGHSHVYWYRQLPEEGLKFMVYLQKENIIDESGMPKERFSAEFPKEGPSILRIQQVVRGDSAAYFCASSLGQSNQPQHFGDGTRLSIL.